The 24 T cell receptor beta chains below were found in one sample sequenced in a study of OX40 agonist ivuxolimab in advanced cancers. Sequencing was performed with immunoSEQ multiplex PCR; in TCRdb, only in-frame clones are kept and a portion is missing. The sample contains approximately 84,000 clones, approximately 92% of which appear only once. The sequences come from CD4+ or CD8+ T cells sorted from blood, collected in a trial of the OX40 agonist ivuxolimab. Receptors originate from an adult with an advanced solid tumor such as melanoma, head and neck, liver or kidney cancer.

As DNA, the CDR3 is TGCGCCAGCAGCTCCCGGCCAACGTGGCTAGCGGATTACAATGAGCAGTTCTTC. It codes for CASSSRPTWLADYNEQFF. The chain employs TRBV5-1 and TRBJ2-1, with 7 bases fitting TRBD2. The germline CDR1 and CDR2 sequences are SGHRS and YFSETQ. This CDR3 is 18 amino acids long. J gave up 4 bases and V 3 bases, and 16 bases lay outside the gene matches. The entire variable domain, with the rest obtained from reference TRBV5-1 and TRBJ2-1, is as follows: KAGVTQTPRYLIKTRGQQVTLSCSPISGHRSVSWYQQTPGQGLQFLFEYFSETQRNKGNFPGRFSGRQFSNSRSEMNVSTLELGDSALYLCASSSRPTWLADYNEQFFGPGTRLTVL.

The chain links TRBV27 to TRBJ2-7; 9 bases fit TRBD2. Losses at the gene ends were 8 bases for V and 9 bases for J; bases not matched to a gene: 29. Looked up from germline, CDR1 is MNHEY and CDR2 is SMNVEV (reference sequence). This CDR3 contains 19 residues. This CDR3 reads CASSKAPASGDSLRVRQYF. For the CDR3, the DNA is TGTGCCAGCTCCAAGGCCCCCGCTAGCGGGGATAGCCTACGAGTGAGGCAGTACTTC.

V is TRBV7-2 and J is TRBJ2-7; the D gene is possibly TRBD1 (6 bases). The length of the CDR3 is 12 residues. V lost 5 bases, J lost 8 bases, and 13 bases lay in between. Per germline, CDR1 SGHTA and CDR2 FQGNSA. CDR3 sequence reads: CASSALGGQQYV. The CDR3 coding sequence is TGTGCCAGCAGCGCATTAGGGGGACAGCAGTACGTC.

The chain couples TRBV6-1 to TRBJ1-5; D remains unclear. Germline V gives CDR1 MNHNS, CDR2 SASEGT. V lost 4 bases, J lost 4 bases, and 11 bases lay in between. The CDR3 contains 14 residues. CDR3 in DNA: TGTGCCAGCAGTGTCAGGCAGGCAAATCAGCCCCAGCATTTT. Translation: CASSVRQANQPQHF.

The chain carries TRBV21-1 and TRBJ1-5. TRBV21-1 is tagged as a pseudogene. This CDR3 has 14 residues. The DNA for the CDR3 is TGTGCCAGCAGGCACGGTAGCAGCAATCAGCCCCAGCATTTT. Protein: CASRHGSSNQPQHF.

The chain employs TRBV11-3 and TRBJ2-3; D is unclear. The CDR3 contains 16 residues. V gave up 5 bases and J gave up 0 bases, with 15 bases separating them. From germline, CDR1 is SGHNT and CDR2 YENEEA. The CDR3, as DNA: TGTGCCAGCAGCCTCGGCTCGAGGACCAGCACAGATACGCAGTATTTT. This encodes CASSLGSRTSTDTQYF.

The V gene is TRBV28, the J gene TRBJ2-7; TRBD2 agrees at 8 bases. The CDR3 loop spans 13 amino acids. Trimming removed 6 bases from V and 7 bases from J; junction bases left unmatched: 8. The germline V gene has CDR1 MDHEN and CDR2 SYDVKM. CDR3 coding DNA: TGTGCCAGCAGGCCGGGAGGGATGGGTGAGCAGTACGTC. This sequence encodes CASRPGGMGEQYV.

For this clone: This same CDR3 is encoded by further DNA sequences in the sample. The chain joins TRBV4-2 to TRBJ2-3; D is ambiguous. The germline CDR1 and CDR2 sequences are LGHNA and YNFKEQ. This CDR3 region has 13 residues. V lost 1 base and J 0 bases, leaving 2 bases between the germline ends. CDR3 sequence reads: CASSQGSTDTQYF. CDR3 coding DNA: TGTGCCAGCAGCCAAGGGAGCACAGATACGCAGTATTTT.

The CDR3 nucleotides read TGTGCCAGCTCACCTGGACAGGCCTCCCGGCAGTTCTTC. Protein sequence: CASSPGQASRQFF. The chain employs TRBV18 and TRBJ2-1, with TRBD1 matching over 7 bases. This CDR3 is built from 13 residues. Germline V gene data show CDR1 as KGHSH and CDR2 as LQKENI. The ends lost 3 bases at V and 12 bases at J; junction bases unmatched: 8.

The rearrangement links TRBV28 to TRBJ2-7; D uncertain. V gave up 6 bases and J gave up 1 base, with 10 bases separating them. This CDR3 is built from 13 residues. CDR1 is MDHEN and CDR2 is SYDVKM in the germline V gene. CDR3 DNA: TGTGCCAGCAGGCCTGGTCAGTCCTACGAGCAGTACGTC. Amino acids: CASRPGQSYEQYV.

The chain has TRBV18 and TRBJ1-3, with D perhaps matching TRBD1 (6 bases). The CDR3 has 15 amino acids. Germline assignment: CDR1 KGHSH and CDR2 LQKENI. Trimming removed 4 bases at V and 2 bases at J, with 12 bases between. CDR3 sequence reads: CASSLATGTGNTIYF. In nucleotides, the CDR3 is TGTGCCAGCTCACTAGCCACAGGGACTGGAAACACCATATATTTT.

The chain is built from TRBV27 and TRBJ1-4, with D possibly matching TRBD1 (6 bases). CDR1 MNHEY and CDR2 SMNVEV come from the germline V gene (reference sequence). The CDR3 contains 18 residues. Trimming shortened V by 1 base and J by 0 bases, and 15 bases separated the two germline ends. DNA for the CDR3: TGTGCCAGCAGTTTATATGGACAGAGTTTTGCAACTAATGAAAAACTGTTTTTT. It codes for CASSLYGQSFATNEKLFF.

The genes are TRBV5-4 and TRBJ2-5; no firm D call. There are 15 residues in the CDR3. V dropped 4 bases and J dropped 4 bases, with 17 bases sitting between them. Germline V gives CDR1 SGHNT, CDR2 YYREEE (reference sequence). The CDR3 coding sequence is TGTGCCAGCAGCCACCCCGGGCAGAACCTAGAGACCCAGTACTTC. The encoded protein is CASSHPGQNLETQYF.

This clone was found a few times. The V gene is TRBV27, the J gene TRBJ2-2, with D possibly TRBD1 on 6 matching bases. Trimming left V 6 bases short and J 0 bases short, with 17 bases between. This CDR3 is 17 amino acids long. The germline CDR1 and CDR2 sequences are MNHEY and SMNVEV (reference sequence). The CDR3 sequence is CASRSHRTATNTGELFF. CDR3 in DNA: TGTGCCAGCAGAAGCCATAGGACAGCAACGAACACCGGGGAGCTGTTTTTT.

The chain carries TRBV18 and TRBJ1-2, with D hard to call. Trimming left V 3 bases short and J 0 bases short, with 11 bases between. Germline loops: CDR1 KGHSH, CDR2 LQKENI. This CDR3 spans 15 amino acids. Written as DNA, the CDR3 is TGTGCCAGCTCACCGACCGAGTATACTAACTATGGCTACACCTTC. Encoded protein: CASSPTEYTNYGYTF.

Notes on this clone: This specimen includes other DNA sequences encoding the same CDR3. The gene calls are TRBV5-1 and TRBJ1-5, with D unclear. The CDR3 runs 13 residues. V lost 0 bases, J lost 5 bases, and 6 bases lay in between. Germline V gene sequence: CDR1 SGHRS, CDR2 YFSETQ. CDR3 nucleotide sequence: TGCGCCAGCAGCTTGGATCCTGATCAGCCCCAGCATTTT. Its translation: CASSLDPDQPQHF.

This chain uses TRBV6-5 with TRBJ2-3, with TRBD1 matching 9 bases. The V and J ends lost 8 bases and 5 bases, in that order; junction bases with no gene match: 5. Germline CDR1 reads MNHEY; CDR2 reads SVGAGI. The CDR3 totals 13 residues. CDR3 loop: CASRQGVKDTQYF. The DNA for the CDR3 is TGTGCCAGCCGACAGGGGGTAAAAGATACGCAGTATTTT.

V and J are TRBV21-1 and TRBJ1-2; TRBD1 is taken as the D call from the table, unchecked against the DNA. TRBV21-1 is reported as a pseudogene. There are 14 residues in the CDR3. The CDR3 DNA is TGTGCCAGCAGCAAAAAACAAGGGGTAGGAGGCTACACCTTC. It yields the protein CASSKKQGVGGYTF.

The chain couples TRBV9 to TRBJ2-1; the D is unclear. The germline V gene encodes CDR1 SGDLS and CDR2 YYNGEE. The V end was cut by 7 bases, the J end by 0 bases, with 14 bases between. This CDR3 region has 15 residues. The CDR3: CASGVSATSYNEQFF. CDR3 DNA: TGTGCCAGCGGGGTTTCGGCAACCTCCTACAATGAGCAGTTCTTC.

The CDR3 loop is CASSVGPGSFSQPQHF. The CDR3 DNA reads TGTGCCAGCAGCGTAGGCCCAGGGTCGTTTAGTCAGCCCCAGCATTTT. The J gene is TRBJ1-5, the V gene TRBV9; TRBD1 is a possible D gene (5 bases). This CDR3 has 16 residues. Trimming pared 0 bases from V and 6 bases from J, leaving 16 bases between. The germline CDR1 and CDR2 sequences are SGDLS and YYNGEE.

This clone was seen only a few times. This rearrangement joins TRBV10-3 to TRBJ1-1, with D maybe TRBD1 (5 bases). The CDR3 consists of 12 residues. Germline CDR1 ENHRY, CDR2 SYGVKD. Trimming took 5 bases from V and 8 from J, leaving 12 bases between them. The CDR3 sequence: CAISPTGGEAFF. The CDR3 DNA follows: TGTGCCATCAGTCCTACGGGGGGGGAAGCTTTCTTT.

This clone was counted once. The V call is TRBV6-1, the J call TRBJ1-5; D is unclear. Trimming took 6 bases from V and 5 from J, leaving 8 bases between them. The CDR3 spans 12 residues. Germline-derived CDR1 and CDR2 are MNHNS and SASEGT. CDR3 sequence (DNA): TGTGCCAGCAGCATTATATATCAGCCCCAGCATTTT. Encoded protein: CASSIIYQPQHF.

A remark on this clone: Relative to the germline gene, one junction end is altered; a read error may explain this. The CDR3 here is CASSLAQNVLGSYSEQFF. The CDR3 DNA reads as TGTGCCAGCAGCTTAGCGCAAAACGTCCTGGGTTCTTACAGTGAGCAGTTCTTC. V and J are TRBV7-2 and TRBJ2-1; D is unclear. The CDR3 has 18 residues. Germline values: CDR1 SGHTA, CDR2 FQGNSA.

The CDR3 is CASSLRGLNNSPLHF. The CDR3 bases are TGTGCCAGTAGTCTCCGGGGACTTAATAATTCACCCCTCCACTTT. The chain employs TRBV19 and TRBJ1-6, with a possible D match to TRBD1 (5 bases). Germline V lookup: CDR1 LNHDA, CDR2 SQIVND (reference sequence). This CDR3 is built from 15 residues. V shed 5 bases and J shed 5 bases, with 13 bases lying between them. The entire variable domain, with the rest obtained from reference TRBV19 and TRBJ1-6, is as follows: DGGITQSPKYLFRKEGQNVTLSCEQNLNHDAMYWYRQDPGQGLRLIYYSQIVNDFQKGDIAEGYSVSREKKESFPLTVTSAQKNPTAFYLCASSLRGLNNSPLHFGNGTRLTVT.